The 10 T cell receptor beta chains in this list originate from one sample, sequenced in a study of cytotoxic CD8 clonotypes in ibrutinib-treated CLL. Data came from immunoSEQ multiplex PCR; TCRdb stores just in-frame clones and leaves some out. The sample includes some 310,000 clones, 70% to 80% of them seen just once. The source material was PBMCs, sampled before ibrutinib treatment. The receptors were gathered from a human donor with chronic lymphocytic leukemia.

In DNA form, the CDR3 reads TGTGCCACTGGACAGGAACAGGGTCAGCCCCAGCATTTT. Protein sequence: CATGQEQGQPQHF. This chain joins TRBV10-3 and TRBJ1-5, with 7 bases fitting TRBD1. CDR1 and CDR2 from the germline V gene are ENHRY and SYGVKD. Trimming removed 10 bases from V and 6 bases from J; junction bases left unmatched: 9. This CDR3 has 13 amino acids.

The chain uses TRBV14 and TRBJ2-3; D ambiguous. Trimming stripped 1 base from V and 3 bases from J, with 5 bases between. CDR3 length: 13 residues. Germline V gene sequence: CDR1 SGHDN, CDR2 FVKESK. CDR3 in DNA: TGTGCCAGCAGCCAAGTACAAACAGATACGCAGTATTTT. The encoded protein is CASSQVQTDTQYF. The full variable domain, with the rest looked up from reference TRBV14 and TRBJ2-3, is EAGVTQFPSHSVIEKGQTVTLRCDPISGHDNLYWYRRVMGKEIKFLLHFVKESKQDESGMPNNRFLAERTGGTYSTLKVQPAELEDSGVYFCASSQVQTDTQYFGPGTRLTVL.

CDR3: CASSTLAGVGEQYF. As DNA, the CDR3 is TGTGCCAGCTCAACGCTAGCGGGAGTGGGCGAGCAGTACTTC. The chain couples TRBV18 to TRBJ2-7; 10 nucleotides agree with TRBD2. The CDR3 extends over 14 amino acids. Germline trimming cut 5 bases from V and 6 bases from J; bases unmatched to any gene: 7. Germline V gene sequence: CDR1 KGHSH, CDR2 LQKENI.

This chain links TRBV19 with TRBJ1-4, with no clear D. V lost 5 bases and J 2 bases, leaving 9 bases between the germline ends. Germline assignment: CDR1 LNHDA and CDR2 SQIVND (reference sequence). The CDR3 consists of 14 residues. The CDR3 region is CASSDYGTNEKLFF. The CDR3 DNA reads TGTGCCAGTAGTGACTATGGTACTAATGAAAAACTGTTTTTT. Filled out from reference TRBV19 and TRBJ1-4, the complete variable domain reads DGGITQSPKYLFRKEGQNVTLSCEQNLNHDAMYWYRQDPGQGLRLIYYSQIVNDFQKGDIAEGYSVSREKKESFPLTVTSAQKNPTAFYLCASSDYGTNEKLFFGSGTQLSVL.

The chain is built from TRBV7-2 and TRBJ2-1, with no clear D. Per germline, CDR1 SGHTA and CDR2 FQGNSA. The CDR3 spans 13 residues. V lost 3 bases to trimming and J lost 6 bases, with 9 bases between them. This CDR3 is CASSFSTGNEQFF. The DNA of the CDR3 is TGTGCCAGCAGCTTCTCGACGGGCAATGAGCAGTTCTTC.

This clone was seen a few times. The V call is TRBV15, the J call TRBJ1-3; maybe TRBD1 (6 bases). The CDR3 sequence is 15 residues long. The V end was cut by 4 bases, the J end by 2 bases, with 12 bases between. Germline V gene sequence: CDR1 LNHNV, CDR2 YYDKDF (reference sequence). The CDR3 coding sequence is TGTGCCACCAGCAACAGGGCAGTTCCTGGAAACACCATATATTTT. Protein product: CATSNRAVPGNTIYF.

The table lists this clone with a few counts. J is TRBJ2-7 and V is TRBV7-8; 10 bases line up with TRBD2. V shed 5 bases, J shed 1 base, and the junction held 2 bases outside the gene matches. CDR3 length equals 14 residues. Per the germline V gene, CDR1 is SGHVS and CDR2 is FQNEAQ. CDR3: CASSGLAASYEQYF. CDR3 in DNA: TGTGCCAGCAGCGGACTAGCGGCGTCCTACGAGCAGTACTTC.

The chain carries TRBV4-3 and TRBJ1-5; 8 bases are a match to TRBD1. Losses at the gene ends were 1 base for V and 2 bases for J; bases not matched to a gene: 13. From germline, CDR1 is LGHNA and CDR2 YSLEER. CDR3 size: 19 residues. The CDR3 DNA sequence: TGCGCCAGCAGCCAAGGAAGGACAGGGCGAGGGTCGGGCAATCAGCCCCAGCATTTT. This sequence encodes CASSQGRTGRGSGNQPQHF.

The J gene is TRBJ2-7, the V gene TRBV18; the match to TRBD2 covers 7 bases. Germline lookup yields CDR1 KGHSH and CDR2 LQKENI. The CDR3 totals 16 residues. V shed 3 bases and J 4 bases; nucleotides not matched to a gene: 12. The CDR3 region is CASSPRLSGIVYEQYF. The CDR3, as DNA: TGTGCCAGCTCACCCCGGCTAAGCGGGATTGTTTACGAGCAGTACTTC. The entire variable domain, with the rest obtained from reference TRBV18 and TRBJ2-7, is as follows: NAGVMQNPRHLVRRRGQEARLRCSPMKGHSHVYWYRQLPEEGLKFMVYLQKENIIDESGMPKERFSAEFPKEGPSILRIQQVVRGDSAAYFCASSPRLSGIVYEQYFGPGTRLTVT.

This chain connects TRBV30 to TRBJ1-1; unclear D gene. The length of the CDR3 is 14 residues. Trimming stripped 5 bases from V and 1 base from J, with 14 bases between. Germline V lookup: CDR1 GTSNPN, CDR2 SVGIG (reference sequence). The CDR3 region is CAWRSPGSNTEAFF. The DNA of the CDR3 is TGTGCCTGGCGTTCACCGGGTTCGAACACTGAAGCTTTCTTT.